One sample yielded the 16 T cell receptor beta chains listed below, sequenced in a study of T cell responses to AZD1222 COVID-19 vaccine. Profiled with immunoSEQ multiplex PCR; TCRdb holds only in-frame clones, not every one. The sample shows under 150,000 clones, about 88% of them seen only once. The sample in question was peripheral blood, obtained on day 0 of AZD1222 vaccination. Source of these receptors: an adult in good health.

V gene TRBV20-1 combines with J gene TRBJ2-1; 10 nucleotides match TRBD2. V lost 3 bases to trimming and J lost 0 bases; unmatched junction nucleotides: 17. CDR1 and CDR2 (germline): DFQATT, SNEGSKA (reference sequence). This CDR3 comprises 20 residues. The CDR3: CSASTHRKREGPNSYNEQFF. The DNA for the CDR3 is TGCAGTGCTAGTACCCATCGGAAGCGGGAGGGCCCGAACTCCTACAATGAGCAGTTCTTC.

The chain links TRBV5-4 to TRBJ1-2; D gene uncertain. The CDR3 contains 14 residues. V shed 1 base and J shed 7 bases, with 14 bases lying between them. Germline CDR1 is SGHNT and CDR2 is YYREEE (reference sequence). The CDR3 nucleotides are TGTGCCAGCAGCTTGATAGGGCAGGAGGGTGGCTACACCTTC. Translation: CASSLIGQEGGYTF.

The V call is TRBV18, the J call TRBJ1-5; D ambiguous. Trimming removed 5 bases at V and 5 bases at J, with 10 bases between. The CDR3 extends over 13 amino acids. In germline, CDR1 is KGHSH, CDR2 LQKENI. CDR3: CASSTIPDQPQHF. DNA for the CDR3: TGTGCCAGCTCAACAATCCCCGATCAGCCCCAGCATTTT. Filled out from reference TRBV18 and TRBJ1-5, the complete variable domain reads NAGVMQNPRHLVRRRGQEARLRCSPMKGHSHVYWYRQLPEEGLKFMVYLQKENIIDESGMPKERFSAEFPKEGPSILRIQQVVRGDSAAYFCASSTIPDQPQHFGDGTRLSIL.

This chain links TRBV10-3 with TRBJ2-5; 9 nucleotides match TRBD1. J gave up 5 bases and V 11 bases, and 9 bases lay outside the gene matches. Germline V gene data show CDR1 as ENHRY and CDR2 as SYGVKD. The CDR3 length is 13 residues. Here the CDR3 reads CAARQGEWETQYF. CDR3 DNA sequence: TGTGCCGCGAGACAGGGGGAATGGGAGACCCAGTACTTC.

The rearrangement uses TRBV3-1 (or the pseudogene TRBV3-2) and TRBJ1-2; D is perhaps TRBD1 (6 bases). V lost 3 bases, J lost 8 bases, and 10 bases lay in between. Germline lookup yields CDR1 LGHDT and CDR2 YNNKEL (reference sequence). The CDR3 contains 12 residues. CDR3 DNA: TGTGCCAGCAGCCACGGGACACGCGGCTACACCTTC. Translating it yields CASSHGTRGYTF.

The chain joins TRBV5-4 to TRBJ2-3, with TRBD2 matching over 13 bases. Germline loops: CDR1 SGHNT, CDR2 YYREEE (reference sequence). The CDR3 contains 16 residues. The V gene end was trimmed by 3 bases and the J gene end by 1 base; junction bases not matched to a gene: 2. The CDR3 spells CASSSGLAGGTDTQYF. The CDR3 coding sequence is TGTGCCAGCAGCTCCGGACTAGCGGGGGGCACAGATACGCAGTATTTT.

The chain has TRBV12-3 or TRBV12-4 and TRBJ1-3; D gene ambiguous. The CDR3 is 13 amino acids. Trimming took off 2 bases at V and 0 bases at J, with 2 bases between the two ends. The CDR3 sequence: CASSLNSGNTIYF. CDR3 coding DNA: TGTGCCAGCAGTTTAAACTCTGGAAACACCATATATTTT.

The chain recombines TRBV9 with TRBJ2-1; no definite D call. Trimming shortened V by 0 bases and J by 0 bases, and 7 bases separated the two germline ends. The CDR3 is 15 residues long. CDR1 is SGDLS, CDR2 YYNGEE, per germline. The CDR3 coding sequence is TGTGCCAGCAGCGTAGAGCAGACCTCCTACAATGAGCAGTTCTTC. This translates into CASSVEQTSYNEQFF. Full variable domain (outside the CDR3, taken from reference TRBV9 and TRBJ2-1): DSGVTQTPKHLITATGQRVTLRCSPRSGDLSVYWYQQSLDQGLQFLIQYYNGEERAKGNILERFSAQQFPDLHSELNLSSLELGDSALYFCASSVEQTSYNEQFFGPGTRLTVL.

This clone was counted a single time. V and J are TRBV6-6 and TRBJ2-1, with 7 bases aligning to TRBD2. Germline V gene lookup returns CDR1 MNHNY and CDR2 SVGAGI (reference sequence). The CDR3 extends over 16 amino acids. Unmatched junction bases numbered 8, after V lost 4 bases and J lost 2 bases. The CDR3 DNA reads TGTGCCAGCAGTTCCGGCGGGAGTGTCACCTACAATGAGCAGTTCTTC. Its protein product is CASSSGGSVTYNEQFF.

The sample holds one count of this clone. The rearrangement joins TRBV1 to TRBJ1-2; the tabulated D call, TRBD1, remains unverified against the DNA. TRBV1 is a pseudogene segment. The CDR3 has 17 residues. The CDR3 spells CTSSQVNPPRGVFGYTF. Here the CDR3 DNA reads TGCACCAGCAGCCAAGTGAACCCCCCCAGGGGGGTCTTTGGCTACACCTTC.

V and J are TRBV2 and TRBJ1-1; TRBD1 matches at 8 bases. In germline, CDR1 is SNHLY, CDR2 FYNNEI. The CDR3 runs to 15 residues. V lost 4 bases, J lost 10 bases, and 14 bases stayed unmatched. Here the CDR3 reads CASSGWGQEDLRAFF. Written as DNA, the CDR3 is TGTGCCAGCAGTGGCTGGGGACAGGAAGACCTTAGAGCTTTCTTT.

The chain combines TRBV27 with TRBJ1-5; D remains ambiguous. Germline assignment: CDR1 MNHEY and CDR2 SMNVEV (reference sequence). CDR3 length equals 13 residues. V lost 4 bases and J 3 bases, leaving 7 bases between the germline ends. This CDR3 reads CASSWNVNQPQHF. The CDR3 DNA reads as TGTGCCAGCAGTTGGAACGTCAATCAGCCCCAGCATTTT.

The chain carries TRBV7-2 and TRBJ1-3, with D tentatively TRBD1 (5 bases). This CDR3 spans 16 amino acids. Between the trimmed V and J ends, which lost 1 base and 0 bases, there was a span of 10 bases. Germline values: CDR1 SGHTA, CDR2 FQGNSA. Here the CDR3 DNA reads TGTGCCAGCAGCTTAGTTGGGACGGACTCTGGAAACACCATATATTTT. It encodes CASSLVGTDSGNTIYF.

The V gene is TRBV5-1, the J gene TRBJ2-3, with 11 bases aligning to TRBD2. The CDR3 totals 17 residues. Trimming cost V 4 bases and J 2 bases; bases outside gene matches: 9. Germline CDR1 is SGHRS and CDR2 is YFSETQ. The CDR3: CASSQRASGGITDTQYF. CDR3 nucleotides: TGCGCCAGCAGCCAGAGGGCTAGCGGGGGGATCACAGATACGCAGTATTTT.

The gene calls are TRBV28 and TRBJ1-5; 9 bases map to TRBD1. Germline CDR1 and CDR2: MDHEN and SYDVKM. The CDR3 is 17 residues long. J gave up 2 bases and V 6 bases, and 11 bases lay outside the gene matches. The CDR3 here is CASSPGQGLLGNQPQHF. Written as DNA, the CDR3 is TGTGCCAGCAGCCCGGGACAGGGCCTTTTAGGCAATCAGCCCCAGCATTTT. The whole variable domain, filled in from reference TRBV28 and TRBJ1-5, reads DVKVTQSSRYLVKRTGEKVFLECVQDMDHENMFWYRQDPGLGLRLIYFSYDVKMKEKGDIPEGYSVSREKKERFSLILESASTNQTSMYLCASSPGQGLLGNQPQHFGDGTRLSIL.

This sequence joins TRBV27 and TRBJ1-1; unclear D gene. The CDR3 covers 13 residues. V lost 2 bases and J lost 4, with 8 bases in between. The germline V gene has CDR1 MNHEY and CDR2 SMNVEV (reference sequence). DNA of the CDR3: TGTGCCAGCAGTTTAAGCCGAAGCACTGAAGCTTTCTTT. It specifies CASSLSRSTEAFF.